The 16 T cell receptor beta chains reported below all come from one sample, sequenced in a study of response to subunit inactivated influenza vaccine. TCRdb ran MiXCR on the RT-PCR reads and lists one entry per CDR3 protein. The repertoire has fewer than 600,000 distinct CDR3 sequences, approximately 7.8% of them found once; the top ten carry around 14%. Here the sequenced sample was PBMCs from blood, taken less than 25 months after vaccination. These receptors were obtained from a man between 50 and 69 years old who received an inactivated influenza vaccine.

The chain uses TRBV7-2 and TRBJ1-2; no clear D. The CDR3 loop spans 13 amino acids. Germline assignment: CDR1 SGHTA and CDR2 FQGNSA. V dropped 0 bases and J dropped 4 bases, with 6 bases sitting between them. The chain's CDR3 is CASSLAASYGYTF. The CDR3 nucleotides read TGTGCCAGCAGCTTAGCGGCATCCTATGGCTACACCTTC.

This clonotype was found many times. This CDR3 is CASIPGQGNPEAFF. The DNA for the CDR3 is TGTGCCAGCATTCCGGGACAGGGTAACCCTGAAGCTTTCTTT. The J gene is TRBJ1-1, the V gene TRBV6-6; 9 nucleotides match TRBD1. CDR3 length: 14 amino acids. The trim removed 7 bases at V and 6 bases at J, leaving 9 bases unmatched. The germline gives CDR1 MNHNY, CDR2 SVGAGI (reference sequence).

This clonotype was counted only a few times. The chain recombines TRBV5-1 with TRBJ2-1, with D uncertain. The CDR3 has 14 residues. Germline CDR1 SGHRS, CDR2 YFSETQ. The ends were cut back, 1 base at V and 8 bases at J, with 13 bases in the middle. The chain's CDR3 is CASSLQVKGDEQFF. In DNA form, the CDR3 reads TGCGCCAGCAGCTTGCAGGTTAAGGGCGATGAGCAGTTCTTC.

The rearrangement uses TRBV4-3 and TRBJ2-1; 10 bases line up with TRBD2. V lost 2 bases to trimming and J lost 4 bases; unmatched junction nucleotides: 5. Germline loops: CDR1 LGHNA, CDR2 YSLEER. This CDR3 has 16 amino acids. CDR3 in DNA: TGCGCCAGCAGCCAACAACCTAGCGGGGGATACAATGAGCAGTTCTTC. Its translation: CASSQQPSGGYNEQFF.

This clonotype turned up a few times. The chain has TRBV7-9 and TRBJ1-1; D call uncertain. The CDR3 has 11 residues. V shed 5 bases and J shed 7 bases, with 8 bases lying between them. The germline V gene has CDR1 SEHNR and CDR2 FQNEAQ (reference sequence). CDR3 DNA: TGTGCCAGCAGCCGTTACCATGAAGCTTTCTTT. Translating gives CASSRYHEAFF.

In its sample, this clonotype was seen a few times. The chain employs TRBV27 and TRBJ1-2; TRBD1 aligns across 7 bases. The germline gives CDR1 MNHEY, CDR2 SMNVEV (reference sequence). V shed 6 bases and J 3 bases; nucleotides not matched to a gene: 13. The CDR3 spans 16 residues. The CDR3 DNA reads as TGTGCCAGCAGCTCCTACCCTAGACAGGGAGACTATGGCTACACCTTC. This translates into CASSSYPRQGDYGYTF.

V gene TRBV20-1 combines with J gene TRBJ1-1; D uncertain. The CDR3 consists of 14 residues. Germline V CDR1 and CDR2: DFQATT, SNEGSKA (reference sequence). The V gene lost 2 bases and the J gene lost 2 bases, with 12 bases spanning the gap. The CDR3, as DNA: TGCAGTGCTAGAACCTGGGGAGTAAACACTGAAGCTTTCTTT. As protein: CSARTWGVNTEAFF.

The genes are TRBV15 and TRBJ2-6; D perhaps matches TRBD1 (5 bases). The germline CDR1 and CDR2 sequences are LNHNV and YYDKDF (reference sequence). The CDR3 is made up of 18 amino acids. The ends were cut back, 5 bases at V and 0 bases at J, with 17 bases in the middle. CDR3 protein: CATSDPGIWGSGANVLTF. In nucleotides, the CDR3 is TGTGCCACCAGCGACCCAGGGATCTGGGGCTCTGGGGCCAACGTCCTGACTTTC.

This clonotype was picked up many times. The V call is TRBV20-1, the J call TRBJ1-2; D perhaps matches TRBD1 (5 bases). With 3 bases removed from V and 2 bases from J, the gap between germline ends came to 16 bases. Germline lookup yields CDR1 DFQATT and CDR2 SNEGSKA (reference sequence). The CDR3 loop spans 15 amino acids. In DNA form, the CDR3 reads TGCAGTGCTAGGCGACAAGCACAGGAGAACTATGGCTACACCTTC. Its protein is CSARRQAQENYGYTF.

This clonotype was observed a few times. CDR3 nucleotide sequence: TGTGCCAGCAGCGGGACCGCAGAAGCTGGAAACACCATATATTTT. Protein product: CASSGTAEAGNTIYF. The rearrangement uses TRBV3-1 and TRBJ1-3; maybe TRBD1 (5 bases). V was clipped by 5 bases and J by 2 bases, with 13 bases between them. The CDR3 length is 15 residues. Looked up from germline, CDR1 is LGHDT and CDR2 is YNNKEL (reference sequence).

Many counts were recorded for this clonotype. The genes are TRBV6-1 and TRBJ2-2; D unclear. V lost 2 bases and J 5 bases, leaving 9 bases between the germline ends. Germline CDR1 is MNHNS and CDR2 is SASEGT. CDR3 length equals 14 residues. DNA for the CDR3: TGTGCCAGCAGTGAACAAATGGGAACCGGGGAGCTGTTTTTT. Residues: CASSEQMGTGELFF.

The rearrangement links TRBV7-9 to TRBJ1-4; perhaps TRBD1 as D (6 bases). CDR1 and CDR2 from the germline V gene are SEHNR and FQNEAQ (reference sequence). V was cut by 2 bases and J by 6 bases, with 10 bases left in between. This CDR3 is 14 amino acids long. The CDR3 here is CASSLWDIDEKLFF. The CDR3 DNA reads TGTGCCAGCAGCTTATGGGACATCGATGAAAAACTGTTTTTT.

The genes are TRBV5-1 and TRBJ2-2, with TRBD1 matching 7 bases. Germline values: CDR1 SGHRS, CDR2 YFSETQ. This CDR3 comprises 15 residues. The trim removed 4 bases at V and 3 bases at J, leaving 6 bases unmatched. As DNA, the CDR3 is TGCGCCAGCAGCCCCCTCGGACAGGACACCGGGGAGCTGTTTTTT. Protein: CASSPLGQDTGELFF.

The chain carries TRBV25-1 and TRBJ1-6; D not certain. Germline V gives CDR1 MGHDK, CDR2 SYGVNS. The CDR3 totals 14 residues. Trimming cost V 4 bases and J 10 bases, with 14 bases left between them. The CDR3 DNA follows: TGTGCCAGCAGTGGATGGGGTTTTGACTCACCCCTCCACTTT. It is translated as CASSGWGFDSPLHF.

The chain uses TRBV10-3 and TRBJ2-3; the D call may be TRBD1 or TRBD2 (5 bases each). This CDR3 is 16 amino acids long. The germline gives CDR1 ENHRY, CDR2 SYGVKD. The germline V and J ends were trimmed by 2 bases and 1 base, with 13 bases remaining between them. CDR3 in amino acids: CAISEPRGWGTDTQYF. CDR3 coding DNA: TGTGCCATCAGTGAGCCGAGGGGTTGGGGCACAGATACGCAGTATTTT.

V and J are TRBV5-6 and TRBJ1-4; D perhaps matches TRBD1 (6 bases). The V and J ends lost 4 bases and 0 bases respectively, with 10 bases between them. The CDR3 loop spans 15 amino acids. Germline V gene sequence: CDR1 SGHDT, CDR2 YYEEEE. CDR3 residues: CASSPRQATNEKLFF. CDR3 DNA sequence: TGTGCCAGCAGCCCCCGACAGGCAACTAATGAAAAACTGTTTTTT. The complete variable domain, with remaining parts taken from reference TRBV5-6 and TRBJ1-4, reads DAGVTQSPTHLIKTRGQQVTLRCSPKSGHDTVSWYQQALGQGPQFIFQYYEEEERQRGNFPDRFSGHQFPNYSSELNVNALLLGDSALYLCASSPRQATNEKLFFGSGTQLSVL.